The clone carrying this TCR beta chain was seen at least ten times. Regions amplified from RNA transcripts were the TCR beta CDR3 regions. In the first-round RT-PCR of the TCR CDR3, the HTBI primer set was used. MiXCR was run by TCRdb on the multiplex PCR reads, yielding one entry per CDR3 protein. Seen here are under 350,000 distinct CDR3 sequences, 20% to 25% observed once, and the top ten hold 50% to 65%. These data originate in a study of T cells in Graves' hyperthyroidism and ophthalmopathy. Researchers barred patients who had uncontrolled infection, other autoimmune disease, pregnancy or lactation. The authors took PBMCs from over 8.5 ml fresh peripheral blood. The CDR3 is 15 amino acids. Germline V gene sequence: CDR1 ENHRY, CDR2 SYGVKD. The V end lost 1 base, the J end lost 5 bases, and 11 bases lay between the germline ends.

The rearrangement joins TRBV10-3 to TRBJ1-4; D is ambiguous. The clonotype was recovered from a woman aged 45-59 years with Graves' hyperthyroidism. What was sequenced was blood. The CDR3 spells CAISELSGSNEKLFF. The CDR3 bases are TGTGCCATCAGTGAGTTGTCAGGCTCAAATGAAAAACTGTTTTTT.